This T cell receptor beta chain comes out of a study of blood T cell repertoires in COVID-19 (dated by TCRdb to the early 2020s). Notes on the research overall: Samples covering the acute and convalescent phases of COVID-19 were provided by collaborators in the United States, Italy and Spain. Sample metadata almost always included a de-identified subject ID, COVID-19 status, age in years and sex. Where available, HLA class I and class II types were obtained from metadata supplied by the sample provider rather than from assay-based typing. The material from the prospective study consisted of cDNA or gDNA derived from T cells, B-cell-depleted T cells, or PBMCs. The repertoires were made available in a free public database intended to serve as a resource for research on the immune response to SARS-CoV-2. The dataset comprised deeply sampled blood TCRbeta repertoires from subjects exposed to, actively infected with, or recovered from COVID-19. Samples were obtained from the ongoing ImmuneRACE study (first 160 participants) and from about 1,300 subjects provided by 6 global collaborators. Overall study outcomes, separate from this receptor: The quantity of clinical and demographic metadata differed by source and by participant and was supplied without curation.

This clone was observed a handful of times. The antigen this receptor binds is unknown. No per-base quality is available; no much larger clone lies one base away. TCRbeta CDR3 regions were amplified from genomic DNA using the immunoSEQ Assay, a bias-controlled multiplex PCR. The published analysis was carried out like this. Nucleated cell counts per sample were estimated from amplification of reference gene primers within the assay. Sequence reads were collapsed and filtered to measure the absolute abundance of every unique TCRbeta CDR3 rearrangement. Productive Simpson clonality was computed per sample as the square root of Simpson's diversity index over productive rearrangements. Here the immuneACCESS table is served through TCRdb, limited to in-frame sequences with V and J called. Missing clones are a known gap in these copies; in checked studies unresolved V genes cover under half, and the rest lacks a known reason. V and J calls and clone size are those listed in that table; D and trimming were worked out from the DNA. A total of tens of thousands of clones appear in this sample, approximately 89% of them only once. The ten most abundant clones make up approximately 1.8% of the sample.

From cysteine to phenylalanine, the CDR3 is 14 amino acids long. The sequence is cut down to CDR3 DNA, 42 bases in frame from base 1. Reading the germline V gene (reference sequence) gives CDR1 SGHKS and CDR2 YYEKEE. The junction carries 8 bases between V and J, which are trimmed by 5 bases and 0 bases respectively. Collaborating institutions collected whole blood in K2EDTA tubes following their own protocols. For TCRbeta analysis, collaborators shipped samples in one of three forms: frozen whole blood, isolated PBMCs, or DNA extracted from either of those sample types. This sequence was found in a woman between 55 and 75 years old with acute or convalescent COVID-19. The sequence is built from TRBV5-5 and TRBJ1-4; the D gene is unclear. The sequenced sample was peripheral blood. The CDR3: CASRVGATNEKLFF. The sequence in DNA is TGTGCCAGCAGGGTTGGAGCAACTAATGAAAAACTGTTTTTT.